The table lists the clone carrying this T cell receptor beta chain with a count of one. Its antigen remains unidentified. Trimming stripped 1 base from V and 10 bases from J, with 17 bases between. The CDR3 is 14 amino acids. Per the germline V gene, CDR1 is SGHDT and CDR2 is YYEEEE. Clones were read by immunoSEQ multiplex PCR, and TCRdb kept only the in-frame ones, dropping some. Among under 130,000 clones listed, 93% were seen once. This entry belongs to a study of graft-versus-host responses after intestinal transplantation. Study summary: Transplantation in recipients was multivisceral, liver-intestinal, or isolated intestinal. Recipients uniformly received anti-thymocyte globulin induction, followed by tacrolimus and steroids for roughly 3 years. Study-level points and caveats: The study associated peak circulating GvH clone levels with early post-transplant HvG declines.

V is TRBV5-6 and J is TRBJ1-1, with D possibly TRBD1 on 6 matching bases. Sequenced material: unstimulated CD8+ T cells sorted from spleen or lymph node cells, taken before intestinal transplant. This TCR derives from a human donor who received an intestinal transplant. CDR3 bases: TGTGCCAGCAGCTTGTCACAGGGCGGGAGGGGAGCTTTCTTT. Protein sequence: CASSLSQGGRGAFF.